This T cell receptor beta chain was recovered during a study of blood T cell repertoires in COVID-19. For the study at large: Sites across the United States, Italy and Spain contributed samples from acute and convalescent COVID-19. Nucleic acid was either cDNA or gDNA, and it came from T cells, B-cell-depleted T cells, or PBMCs.

For this clone: The junction departs from germline at one end; a sequencing error may be responsible.

This CDR3 contains 14 residues. Germline assignment: CDR1 MNHNY and CDR2 SVGAGI (reference sequence). As processed by the authors: Reference gene primer amplification gave nucleated cell count estimates. Profiled with immunoSEQ multiplex PCR; TCRdb holds only in-frame clones, not every one. V, J and clone size are those of that table, while D and trimming were read from the DNA. There are approximately 260,000 clones in the sample; 85% to 90% occur only once, and 3% to 4.5% lies in the top ten. The origin of this receptor is a woman in her forties with acute or convalescent COVID-19. The sequenced material came from peripheral blood. The chain joins TRBV6-6 to TRBJ1-2; 8 positions match TRBD1. CDR3 in amino acids: CASRLTRDRPDNYF. Written as DNA, the CDR3 is TGTGCCAGCCGTTTAACCCGGGACAGGCCAGACAACTACTTC.